This TCR beta chain was profiled in a study of blood T cell repertoires in COVID-19. Study details: Spain, Italy and the United States supplied samples that represented acute and convalescent COVID-19. T cells, B-cell-depleted T cells, or PBMCs supplied cDNA or gDNA.

Original methodology: Reference gene primer amplification yielded estimated nucleated cell counts. Data came from immunoSEQ multiplex PCR; TCRdb stores just in-frame clones and leaves some out. The DNA gave D and trimming, while V, J and clone size come from that table. Of about 520,000 clones in the sample, 70% to 90% were seen once. The germline V gene has CDR1 LGHDT and CDR2 YNNKEL (reference sequence). The CDR3 runs to 15 residues. Trimming cost V 6 bases and J 5 bases, with 20 bases left between them. Sequenced input: peripheral blood. The TCR comes from a human donor in a cohort sampled during active COVID-19. This rearrangement joins TRBV3-1 (or the pseudogene TRBV3-2) to TRBJ2-7, with a possible D match to TRBD1 (5 bases). This CDR3 reads CASSHEGAPNNEQYF. For the CDR3, the DNA is TGTGCCAGCAGTCACGAAGGGGCCCCCAACAACGAGCAGTACTTC.